Listed below are T cell receptor beta chains from one sample, sequenced in a study of blood T cell repertoires in COVID-19. Clones were sequenced by immunoSEQ multiplex PCR, and TCRdb holds only the in-frame ones, with some missing. The data show under 300,000 clones, 70% to 85% seen once. The sample consisted of peripheral blood. These receptors were collected from a woman of 80 years or more with acute or convalescent COVID-19. Both conserved end residues are part of each CDR3. The D gene is left open where the match is weak. Rows give clone size only sometimes, using once, few, many, or a class for an expanded clone.

>NA|NA|TRBJ2-5|TRBV27
CASGSGRKQETQYF
TGTGCCAGCGGGAGCGGACGAAAGCAAGAGACCCAGTACTTC
>NA|NA|TRBJ1-2|TRBV19
CASAISAGDYGYTF
TGTGCCAGTGCCATATCGGCAGGGGACTATGGCTACACCTTC
>NA|TRBD1|TRBJ1-1|TRBV6-5
CASSLQGTAEAFF
TGTGCCAGCAGTTTACAGGGGACCGCTGAAGCTTTCTTT
>NA|TRBD1|TRBJ1-2|TRBV5-1
CASSLGDRVTGYTF
TGCGCCAGCAGCTTGGGAGACAGGGTTACGGGCTACACCTTC
>NA|TRBD2|TRBJ2-1|TRBV5-1
CASSLIAGELGEQFF
TGCGCCAGCAGCTTAATAGCGGGAGAATTAGGTGAGCAGTTCTTC
>NA|TRBD2|TRBJ2-3|TRBV18
CASSPGLAGTDTQYF
TGTGCCAGCTCACCGGGACTAGCAGGTACAGATACGCAGTATTTT
>NA|TRBD2|TRBJ2-5|TRBV7-9
CASSLSSSGREGETQYF
TGTGCCAGCAGCTTAAGCTCTAGCGGGAGGGAAGGAGAGACCCAGTACTTC
>NA|TRBD2|TRBJ2-2|TRBV9
CASSSQLAGVGGELFF
TGTGCCAGCAGCTCCCAACTAGCGGGAGTAGGCGGGGAGCTGTTTTTT
>NA|NA|TRBJ2-3|TRBV30
CAWSPRVDTQYF
TGTGCCTGGAGCCCACGAGTGGATACGCAGTATTTT
>NA|TRBD1|TRBJ1-5|TRBV18
CASSLPGTVNQPQHF
TGTGCCAGCTCACTCCCCGGGACAGTCAATCAGCCCCAGCATTTT
>NA|NA|TRBJ1-1|TRBV27
CASSFVQNTEAFF
TGTGCCAGCAGTTTTGTACAGAACACTGAAGCTTTCTTT
>NA|TRBD1|TRBJ1-2|TRBV2
CASRTNRGYGYTF
TGTGCCAGCAGGACAAACAGGGGATATGGCTACACCTTC
>NA|NA|TRBJ1-3|TRBV6-2/TRBV6-3
CASSSQTGVSGNTIYF
TGTGCCAGCAGTTCCCAAACAGGAGTCTCTGGAAACACCATATATTTT
>once|TRBD1|TRBJ2-1|TRBV24-1
CATSGSRGQTNEQFF
TGTGCCACCAGTGGCTCACGGGGACAGACCAATGAGCAGTTCTTC
>few|TRBD1|TRBJ2-3|TRBV2
CASSKDRVGDTQYF
TGTGCCAGCAGTAAGGACAGGGTTGGAGATACGCAGTATTTT
>few|NA|TRBJ1-1|TRBV18
CASSPIQENTEAFF
TGTGCCAGCTCGCCAATACAAGAGAACACTGAAGCTTTCTTT
>NA|TRBD1|TRBJ1-2|TRBV7-2
CASSLGGGRQGYFYGYTF
TGTGCCAGCAGCTTAGGTGGGGGACGACAGGGGTATTTTTATGGCTACACCTTC
>NA|NA|TRBJ1-5|TRBV6-1
CASSEGAGWNQPQHF
TGTGCCAGCAGTGAAGGAGCAGGGTGGAATCAGCCCCAGCATTTT
>few|NA|TRBJ2-7|TRBV7-9
CASSLDGQSYEQYF
TGTGCCAGCAGCTTAGACGGACAGTCCTACGAGCAGTACTTC
>few|TRBD1|TRBJ1-6|TRBV10-2
CASSPLQGANSPLHF
TGCGCCAGCAGTCCATTACAGGGGGCGAATTCACCCCTCCACTTT
>NA|TRBD1|TRBJ1-4|TRBV30
CAWSGKGQGDEKLFF
TGTGCCTGGAGTGGGAAGGGACAGGGAGATGAAAAACTGTTTTTT
>few|NA|TRBJ1-3|TRBV5-1
CASSRDTIFSGIGNTIYF
TGCGCCAGCAGCCGGGACACAATCTTTTCCGGAATAGGAAACACCATATATTTT